This entry is about one T cell receptor (beta chain). TCRdb's copy holds only in-frame clones and misses some; the assay was immunoSEQ multiplex PCR. The sample yields about 100,000 clones, roughly 87% seen once. The source of the sample is a study of T cell responses to AZD1222 COVID-19 vaccine. V was cut by 4 bases and J by 4 bases, with 14 bases left in between. CDR1 SGDLS and CDR2 YYNGEE come from the germline V gene. The CDR3 has 14 amino acids. This clonotype was sampled from an adult who received the AZD1222 COVID-19 vaccine. V usage is TRBV9 and J usage is TRBJ1-1, with D possibly being TRBD1 (6 bases). This specimen was peripheral blood, taken 28 days after the second AZD1222 dose. The CDR3 loop reads CASSPQGGTTEAFF. DNA for the CDR3: TGTGCCAGCAGCCCACAGGGAGGGACCACTGAAGCTTTCTTT.